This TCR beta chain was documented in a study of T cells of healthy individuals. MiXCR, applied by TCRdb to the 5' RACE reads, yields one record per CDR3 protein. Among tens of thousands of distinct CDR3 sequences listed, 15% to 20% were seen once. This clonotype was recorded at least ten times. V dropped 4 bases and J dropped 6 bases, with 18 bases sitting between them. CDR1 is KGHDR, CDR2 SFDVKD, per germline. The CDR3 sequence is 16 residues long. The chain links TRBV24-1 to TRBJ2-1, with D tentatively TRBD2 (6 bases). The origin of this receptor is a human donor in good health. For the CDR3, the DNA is TGTGCCACCAGTGAAACGCTAGCGAGGAGGGGCAATGAGCAGTTCTTC. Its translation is CATSETLARRGNEQFF.